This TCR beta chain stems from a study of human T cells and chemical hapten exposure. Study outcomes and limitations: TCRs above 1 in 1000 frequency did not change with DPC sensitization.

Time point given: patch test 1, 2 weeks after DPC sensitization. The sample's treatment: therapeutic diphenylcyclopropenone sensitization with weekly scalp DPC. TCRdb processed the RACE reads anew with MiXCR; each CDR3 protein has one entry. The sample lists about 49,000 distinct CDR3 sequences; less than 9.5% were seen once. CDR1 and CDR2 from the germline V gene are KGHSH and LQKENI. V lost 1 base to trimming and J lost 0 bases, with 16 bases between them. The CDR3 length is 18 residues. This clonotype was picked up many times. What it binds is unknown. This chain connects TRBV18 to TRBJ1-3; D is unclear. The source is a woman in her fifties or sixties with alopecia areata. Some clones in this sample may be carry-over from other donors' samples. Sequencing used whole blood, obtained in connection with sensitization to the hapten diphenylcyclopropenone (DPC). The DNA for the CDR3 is TGTGCCAGCTCACCACGGCGACACGGGTACGGCTCTGGAAACACCATATATTTT. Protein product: CASSPRRHGYGSGNTIYF.